This TCR beta chain is from a study of blood T cell repertoires in COVID-19. Trimming shortened V by 7 bases and J by 0 bases, and 3 bases separated the two germline ends. This CDR3 region has 12 residues. Germline CDR1 and CDR2: SGHAT and FQNNGV. As processed by the authors: How many nucleated cells were present was estimated from reference gene primer amplification. Data came from immunoSEQ multiplex PCR; TCRdb stores just in-frame clones and leaves some out. That table is the source of V, J and clone size, and D and trimming were worked out from the DNA. The sample shows 490,000 or so clones, around 89% of them seen only once. Participants spanned ages about 18 to 90 years and resided in 20 to 30 US areas. Clinical history reported by participants formed the basis on which cohorts were assigned.

Specimen: PBMCs or T cells enriched from blood (not recorded which). This TCR came from a woman in her forties who had recovered from COVID-19. The chain has TRBV11-2 and TRBJ2-2; D gene uncertain. For the CDR3, the DNA is TGTGCCAGCACTTCGAACACCGGGGAGCTGTTTTTT. Amino acid sequence: CASTSNTGELFF.